This T cell receptor beta chain appears in the sequencing data of a study of cytomegalovirus exposure and HLA in healthy donors. The study's findings and limits: In a later analysis, parvovirus B19, influenza, CMV and Epstein-Barr virus appeared linked to several top co-occurrence clusters. Later analysis showed most CMV-associated TCR beta chains appearing HLA-restricted. Within an earlier analysis, most TCR beta V segments proved productive either about 87% or about 30% of the time.

PCR used 60 Vbeta primers and 13 Jbeta primers. Only in-frame clones appear in the TCRdb table, and some are missing; sequencing was by immunoSEQ multiplex PCR. This sample has 150,000 to 200,000 clones, with 78% found just once. Worth noting for this clone: Its antigen remains unknown.

From germline, CDR1 is SEHNR and CDR2 FQNEAQ (reference sequence). This CDR3 is built from 16 residues. V shed 6 bases and J 5 bases; nucleotides not matched to a gene: 14. The sample consisted of PBMCs. The rearrangement uses TRBV7-9 and TRBJ1-2; TRBD1 matches 8 bases. The source of this sequence is a woman aged 25 to 39 in good health and CMV-seropositive. The CDR3 loop is CASSFTGQGLWYGYTF. In DNA, the CDR3 is TGTGCCAGCAGTTTTACCGGACAGGGTCTATGGTATGGCTACACCTTC.